A selection of T cell receptor beta chains follows, all from one sample in a study of molecular identifiers for immune sequencing clone quantification. MiXCR was run by TCRdb on the PCR reads, yielding one entry per CDR3 protein. This sample has about 630,000 distinct CDR3 sequences; 25% occur once, and the top ten carry about 0.8%. Sequenced material: naive CD8+ T cells from blood, with Jurkat cell RNA spiked in. These TCRs come from a human donor in good health. Some libraries in this study had Jurkat cell RNA spiked in. CDR3s leave out the opening cysteine and the closing phenylalanine or tryptophan.

V: TRBV20-1; length: 15; J: TRBJ1-5; CDR3: SAMRAGGRDFNQPQH
V: TRBV7-6; length: 12; J: TRBJ1-1; CDR3: ASSPMSPNTEAF
V: TRBV28; length: 13; J: TRBJ1-6; CDR3: ASSFLGQTNSPLH
V: TRBV5-6; length: 11; J: TRBJ1-1; CDR3: AGSLPGPAGAF
V: TRBV6-1; length: 17; J: TRBJ1-5; CDR3: ASSEEPGQGDFLHQPQH
V: TRBV7-6; length: 12; J: TRBJ2-3; CDR3: ASSHEGVLDTQY
V: TRBV7-2; length: 14; J: TRBJ2-7; CDR3: ASSLGPRGRGYEQY
V: TRBV6-1; length: 14; J: TRBJ2-7; CDR3: ASTSGTLAGVGEQY
V: TRBV6-2/TRBV6-3; length: 14; J: TRBJ2-5; CDR3: ASSYAGLAGRETQY
V: TRBV20-1; length: 12; J: TRBJ2-7; CDR3: SATFRAGAGEQY
V: TRBV7-9; length: 12; J: TRBJ2-7; CDR3: ASRHDTTIYEQY
V: TRBV6-5; length: 11; J: TRBJ1-1; CDR3: ASSLQGLTEAF
V: TRBV27; length: 15; J: TRBJ2-1; CDR3: ASSLFTLGQGYNEQF
V: TRBV5-6; length: 12; J: TRBJ1-5; CDR3: ASSTTGHNQPQH
V: TRBV12-3/TRBV12-4; length: 13; J: TRBJ2-2; CDR3: ASSLESQNTGELF
V: TRBV30; length: 13; J: TRBJ1-2; CDR3: AWSVLGTGGFGYT
V: TRBV12-3/TRBV12-4; length: 11; J: TRBJ2-2; CDR3: ASSLGALGELF
V: TRBV13; length: 12; J: TRBJ2-7; CDR3: ASSPRDTVYEQY
V: TRBV4-3; length: 15; J: TRBJ2-6; CDR3: ASSQPGQGPGANVLT
V: TRBV13; length: 14; J: TRBJ2-5; CDR3: ASSLEAGGVQETQY
V: TRBV7-8; length: 12; J: TRBJ1-1; CDR3: ATSRGGEGTEAF
V: TRBV20-1; length: 14; J: TRBJ2-6; CDR3: SASGGYGSGANVLT